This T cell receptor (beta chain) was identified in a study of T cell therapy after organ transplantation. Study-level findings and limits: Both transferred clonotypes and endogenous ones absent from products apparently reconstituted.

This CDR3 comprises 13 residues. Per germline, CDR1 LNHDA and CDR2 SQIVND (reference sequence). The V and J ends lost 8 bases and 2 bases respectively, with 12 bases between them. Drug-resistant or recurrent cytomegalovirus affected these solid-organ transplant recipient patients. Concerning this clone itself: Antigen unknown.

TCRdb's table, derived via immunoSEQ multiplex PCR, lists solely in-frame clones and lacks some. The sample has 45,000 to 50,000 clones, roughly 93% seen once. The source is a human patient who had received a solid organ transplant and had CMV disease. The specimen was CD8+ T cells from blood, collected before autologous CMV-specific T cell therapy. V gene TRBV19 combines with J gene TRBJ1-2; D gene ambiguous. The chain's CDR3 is CASFEAPNYGYTF. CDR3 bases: TGTGCCAGTTTCGAAGCTCCCAACTATGGCTACACCTTC.